The sequence of this TCR beta chain was determined in a study of shared clonotypes between healthy human individuals. Study-wide findings and caveats: Clonotypes not shared had lower generation probabilities than those common to all four donors.

In its sample, this clone was seen once. Its specificity is not known. The germline V gene has CDR1 ENHRY and CDR2 SYGVKD. The V gene lost 6 bases and the J gene lost 5 bases, with 10 bases spanning the gap. This CDR3 has 12 amino acids. Assay: immunoSEQ multiplex PCR; the TCRdb copy retains only in-frame clones and omits some. The sample lists roughly 1.5 million clones; approximately 98% were seen once. Among the donors, all were Caucasian adults who lived in Nashville, Tennessee. The sequence came from a man in his thirties or forties in good health. V gene TRBV10-3 combines with J gene TRBJ1-1, with D maybe TRBD1 (5 bases). What was sequenced was naive CD4+ T cells sorted from blood. Subset meaning: CD45RA+ positively selected. DNA for the CDR3: TGTGCCATCAGGTCAGGGCTAACTGAAGCTTTCTTT. Protein product: CAIRSGLTEAFF.